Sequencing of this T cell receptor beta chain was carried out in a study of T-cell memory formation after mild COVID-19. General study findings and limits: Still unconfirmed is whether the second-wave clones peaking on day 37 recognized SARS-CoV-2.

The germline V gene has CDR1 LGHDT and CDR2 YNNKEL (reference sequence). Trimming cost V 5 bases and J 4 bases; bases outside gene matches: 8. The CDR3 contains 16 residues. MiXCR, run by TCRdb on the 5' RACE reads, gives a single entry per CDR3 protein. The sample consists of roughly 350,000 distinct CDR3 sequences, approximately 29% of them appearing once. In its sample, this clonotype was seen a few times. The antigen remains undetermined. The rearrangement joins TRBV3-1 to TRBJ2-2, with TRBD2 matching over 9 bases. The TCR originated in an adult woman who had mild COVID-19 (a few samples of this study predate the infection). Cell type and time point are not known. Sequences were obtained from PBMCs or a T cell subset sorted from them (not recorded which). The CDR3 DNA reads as TGTGCCAGCAGCAATGGCGGGGGGGCCGCCACCGGGGAGCTGTTTTTT. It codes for CASSNGGGAATGELFF. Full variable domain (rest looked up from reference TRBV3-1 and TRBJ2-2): DTAVSQTPKYLVTQMGNDKSIKCEQNLGHDTMYWYKQDSKKFLKIMFSYNNKELIINETVPNRFSPKSPDKAHLNLHINSLELGDSAVYFCASSNGGGAATGELFFGEGSRLTVL.